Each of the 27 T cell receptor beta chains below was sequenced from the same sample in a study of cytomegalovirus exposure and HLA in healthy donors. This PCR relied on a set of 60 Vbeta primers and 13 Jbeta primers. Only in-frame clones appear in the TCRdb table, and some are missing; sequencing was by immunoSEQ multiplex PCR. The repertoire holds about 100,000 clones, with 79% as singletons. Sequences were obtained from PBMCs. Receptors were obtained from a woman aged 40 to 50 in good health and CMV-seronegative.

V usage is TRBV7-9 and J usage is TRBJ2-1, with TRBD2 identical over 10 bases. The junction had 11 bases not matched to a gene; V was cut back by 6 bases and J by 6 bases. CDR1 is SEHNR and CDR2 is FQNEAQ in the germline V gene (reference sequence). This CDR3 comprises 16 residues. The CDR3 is CASRSKRASGSNEQFF. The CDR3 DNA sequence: TGTGCCAGCAGGTCAAAACGGGCTAGCGGGAGCAATGAGCAGTTCTTC.

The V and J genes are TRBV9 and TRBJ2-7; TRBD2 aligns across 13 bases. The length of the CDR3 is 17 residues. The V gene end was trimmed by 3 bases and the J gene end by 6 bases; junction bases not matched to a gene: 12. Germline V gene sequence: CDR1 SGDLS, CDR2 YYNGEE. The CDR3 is CASSDGLAGALPAEQYF. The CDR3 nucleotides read TGTGCCAGCAGCGATGGACTAGCGGGGGCCCTACCTGCCGAGCAGTACTTC.

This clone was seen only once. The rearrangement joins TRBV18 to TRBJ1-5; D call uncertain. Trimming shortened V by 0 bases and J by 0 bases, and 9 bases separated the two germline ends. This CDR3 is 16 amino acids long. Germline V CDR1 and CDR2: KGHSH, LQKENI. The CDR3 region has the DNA TGTGCCAGCTCACCACCGGACGGGGATAGCAATCAGCCCCAGCATTTT. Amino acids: CASSPPDGDSNQPQHF.

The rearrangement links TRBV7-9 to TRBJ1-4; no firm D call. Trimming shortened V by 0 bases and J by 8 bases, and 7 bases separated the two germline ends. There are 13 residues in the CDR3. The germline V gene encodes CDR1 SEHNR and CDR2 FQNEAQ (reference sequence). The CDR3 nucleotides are TGTGCCAGCAGCTTAGCCATCCCCGAAAAACTGTTTTTT. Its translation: CASSLAIPEKLFF.

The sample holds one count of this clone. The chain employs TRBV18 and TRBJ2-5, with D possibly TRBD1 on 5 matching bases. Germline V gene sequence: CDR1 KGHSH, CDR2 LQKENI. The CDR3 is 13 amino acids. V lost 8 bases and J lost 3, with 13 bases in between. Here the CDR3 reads CASQRGEKETQYF. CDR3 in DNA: TGTGCCAGCCAAAGGGGCGAGAAAGAGACCCAGTACTTC.

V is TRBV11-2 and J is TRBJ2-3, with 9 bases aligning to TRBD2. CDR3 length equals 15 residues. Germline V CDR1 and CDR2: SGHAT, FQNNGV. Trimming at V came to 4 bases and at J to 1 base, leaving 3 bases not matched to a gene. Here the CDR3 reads CASSSRGGGTDTQYF. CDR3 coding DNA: TGTGCCAGCAGCTCTCGCGGGGGGGGCACAGATACGCAGTATTTT.

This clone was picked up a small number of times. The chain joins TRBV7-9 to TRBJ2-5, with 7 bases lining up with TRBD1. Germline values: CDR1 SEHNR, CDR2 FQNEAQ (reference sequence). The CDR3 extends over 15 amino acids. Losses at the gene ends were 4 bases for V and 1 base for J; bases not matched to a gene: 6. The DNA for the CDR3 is TGTGCCAGCAGCTCCACGACAGGGTTCCAAGAGACCCAGTACTTC. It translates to CASSSTTGFQETQYF.

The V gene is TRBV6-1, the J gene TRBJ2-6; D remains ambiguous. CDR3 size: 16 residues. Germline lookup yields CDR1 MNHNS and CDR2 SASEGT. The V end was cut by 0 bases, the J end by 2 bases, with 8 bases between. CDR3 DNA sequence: TGTGCCAGCAGTGAAGCGCTGGCTCCTGGGGCCAACGTCCTGACTTTC. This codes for CASSEALAPGANVLTF.

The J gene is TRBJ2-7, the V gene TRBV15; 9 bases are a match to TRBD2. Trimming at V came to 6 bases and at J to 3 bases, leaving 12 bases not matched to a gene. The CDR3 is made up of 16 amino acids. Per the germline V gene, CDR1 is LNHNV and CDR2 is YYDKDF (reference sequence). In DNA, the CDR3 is TGTGCCACCAGTCTACCGGGCGGGAGGGGCAGCTACGAGCAGTACTTC. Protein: CATSLPGGRGSYEQYF.

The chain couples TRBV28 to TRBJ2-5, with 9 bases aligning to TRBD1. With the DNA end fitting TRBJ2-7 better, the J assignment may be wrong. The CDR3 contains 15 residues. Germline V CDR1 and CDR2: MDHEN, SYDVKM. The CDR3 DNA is TGTGCCAGCAAGGGACAGGGCGGGAGCTCCTACGAGCAGTACTTC. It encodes CASKGQGGSSYEQYF.

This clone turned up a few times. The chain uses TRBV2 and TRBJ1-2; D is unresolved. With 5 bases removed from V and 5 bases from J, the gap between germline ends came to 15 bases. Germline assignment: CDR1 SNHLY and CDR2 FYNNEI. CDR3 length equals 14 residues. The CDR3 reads CASSTVSGTYGYTF. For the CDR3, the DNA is TGTGCCAGCAGTACAGTTTCTGGAACTTATGGCTACACCTTC.

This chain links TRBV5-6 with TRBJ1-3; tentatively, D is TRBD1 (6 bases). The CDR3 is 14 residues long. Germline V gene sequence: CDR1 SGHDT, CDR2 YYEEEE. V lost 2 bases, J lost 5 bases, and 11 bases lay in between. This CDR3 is CASSLDRRRNTIYF. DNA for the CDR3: TGTGCCAGCAGCTTAGACAGGCGACGAAACACCATATATTTT. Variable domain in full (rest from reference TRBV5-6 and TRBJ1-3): DAGVTQSPTHLIKTRGQQVTLRCSPKSGHDTVSWYQQALGQGPQFIFQYYEEEERQRGNFPDRFSGHQFPNYSSELNVNALLLGDSALYLCASSLDRRRNTIYFGEGSWLTVV.

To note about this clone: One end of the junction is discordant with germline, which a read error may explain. The CDR3 bases are TGTGCCAGCAGTGACTCCTACTCAATCTTC. It yields the protein CASSDSYSIF. V and J are TRBV2 and TRBJ2-1, with D hard to call. The CDR3 contains 10 residues. Germline lookup yields CDR1 SNHLY and CDR2 FYNNEI. Full variable domain (missing parts from reference TRBV2 and TRBJ2-1): EPEVTQTPSHQVTQMGQEVILRCVPISNHLYFYWYRQILGQKVEFLVSFYNNEISEKSEIFDDQFSVERPDGSNFTLKIRSTKLEDSAMYFCASSDSYSIFGPGTRLTVL.

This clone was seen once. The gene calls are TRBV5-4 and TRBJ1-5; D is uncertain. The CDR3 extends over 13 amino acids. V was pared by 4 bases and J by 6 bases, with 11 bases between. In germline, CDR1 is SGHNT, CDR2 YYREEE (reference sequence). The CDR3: CASSLSPGQPQHF. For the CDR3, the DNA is TGTGCCAGCAGCCTCAGTCCGGGTCAGCCCCAGCATTTT.

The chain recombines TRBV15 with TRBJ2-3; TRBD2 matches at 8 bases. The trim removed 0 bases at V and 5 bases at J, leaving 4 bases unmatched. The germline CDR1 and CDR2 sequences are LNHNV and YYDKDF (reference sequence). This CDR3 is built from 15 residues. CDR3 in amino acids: CATSRELAVGDTQYF. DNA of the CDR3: TGTGCCACCAGCAGAGAACTAGCGGTTGGAGATACGCAGTATTTT.

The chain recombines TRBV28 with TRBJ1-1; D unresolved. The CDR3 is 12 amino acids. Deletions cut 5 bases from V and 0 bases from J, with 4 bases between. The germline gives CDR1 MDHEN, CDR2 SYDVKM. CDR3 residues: CASSDLNTEAFF. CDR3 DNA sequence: TGTGCCAGCAGTGACTTGAACACTGAAGCTTTCTTT.

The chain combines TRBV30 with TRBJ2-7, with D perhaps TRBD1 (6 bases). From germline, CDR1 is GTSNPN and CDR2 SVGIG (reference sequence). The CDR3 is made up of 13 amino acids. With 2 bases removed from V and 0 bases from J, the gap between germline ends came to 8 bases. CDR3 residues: CAWSRQVSYEQYF. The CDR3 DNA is TGTGCCTGGAGTCGACAGGTCTCCTACGAGCAGTACTTC.

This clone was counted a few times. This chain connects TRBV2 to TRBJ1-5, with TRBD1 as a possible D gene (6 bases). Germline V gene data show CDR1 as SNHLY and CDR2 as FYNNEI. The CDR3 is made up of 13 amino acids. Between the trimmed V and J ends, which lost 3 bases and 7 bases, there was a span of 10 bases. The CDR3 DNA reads TGTGCCAGCAGTGAGTCTGGGGGCCAGCCCCAGCATTTT. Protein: CASSESGGQPQHF. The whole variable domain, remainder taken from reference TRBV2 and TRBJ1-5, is EPEVTQTPSHQVTQMGQEVILRCVPISNHLYFYWYRQILGQKVEFLVSFYNNEISEKSEIFDDQFSVERPDGSNFTLKIRSTKLEDSAMYFCASSESGGQPQHFGDGTRLSIL.

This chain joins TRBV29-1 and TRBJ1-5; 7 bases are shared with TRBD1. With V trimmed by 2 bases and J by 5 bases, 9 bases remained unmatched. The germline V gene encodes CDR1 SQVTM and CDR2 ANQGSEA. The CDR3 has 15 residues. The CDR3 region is CSVEFTGDRDQPQHF. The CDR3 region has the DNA TGCAGCGTTGAATTTACAGGGGATCGGGATCAGCCCCAGCATTTT. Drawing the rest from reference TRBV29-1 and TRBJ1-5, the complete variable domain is SAVISQKPSRDICQRGTSLTIQCQVDSQVTMMFWYRQQPGQSLTLIATANQGSEATYESGFVIDKFPISRPNLTFSTLTVSNMSPEDSSIYLCSVEFTGDRDQPQHFGDGTRLSIL.

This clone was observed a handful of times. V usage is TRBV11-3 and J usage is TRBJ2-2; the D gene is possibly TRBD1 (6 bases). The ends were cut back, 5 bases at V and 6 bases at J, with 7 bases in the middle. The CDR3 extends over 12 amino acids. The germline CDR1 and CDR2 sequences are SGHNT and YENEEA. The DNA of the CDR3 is TGTGCCAGCAGCACAGGGTCCGGGGAGCTGTTTTTT. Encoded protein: CASSTGSGELFF. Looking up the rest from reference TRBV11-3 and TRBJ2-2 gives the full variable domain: EAGVVQSPRYKIIEKKQPVAFWCNPISGHNTLYWYLQNLGQGPELLIRYENEEAVDDSQLPKDRFSAERLKGVDSTLKIQPAELGDSAVYLCASSTGSGELFFGEGSRLTVL.

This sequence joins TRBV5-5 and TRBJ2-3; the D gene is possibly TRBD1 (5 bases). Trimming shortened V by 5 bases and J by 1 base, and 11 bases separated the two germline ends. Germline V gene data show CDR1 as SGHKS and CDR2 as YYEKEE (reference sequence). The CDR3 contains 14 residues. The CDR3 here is CASSRAGRTDTQYF. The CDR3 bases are TGTGCCAGCAGTAGGGCAGGGCGCACAGATACGCAGTATTTT.

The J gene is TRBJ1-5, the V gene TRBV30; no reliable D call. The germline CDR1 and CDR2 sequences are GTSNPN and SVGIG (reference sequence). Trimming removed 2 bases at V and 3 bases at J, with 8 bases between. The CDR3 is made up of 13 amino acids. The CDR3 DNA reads TGTGCCTGGAGTAACGGGAACAATCAGCCCCAGCATTTT. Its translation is CAWSNGNNQPQHF.

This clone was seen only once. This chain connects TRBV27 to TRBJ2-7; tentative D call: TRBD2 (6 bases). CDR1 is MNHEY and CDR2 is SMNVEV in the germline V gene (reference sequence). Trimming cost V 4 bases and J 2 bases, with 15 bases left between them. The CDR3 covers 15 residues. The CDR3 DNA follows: TGTGCCAGCAGTTCCCTGACTAGACATCCCTACGAGCAGTACTTC. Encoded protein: CASSSLTRHPYEQYF.

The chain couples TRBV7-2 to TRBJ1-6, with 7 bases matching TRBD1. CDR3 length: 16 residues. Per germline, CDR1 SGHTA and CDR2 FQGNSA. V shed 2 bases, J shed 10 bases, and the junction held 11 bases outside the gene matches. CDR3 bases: TGTGCCAGCAGCTTAAAGGGACAGAGGGGAGGATCACCCCTCCACTTT. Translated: CASSLKGQRGGSPLHF.

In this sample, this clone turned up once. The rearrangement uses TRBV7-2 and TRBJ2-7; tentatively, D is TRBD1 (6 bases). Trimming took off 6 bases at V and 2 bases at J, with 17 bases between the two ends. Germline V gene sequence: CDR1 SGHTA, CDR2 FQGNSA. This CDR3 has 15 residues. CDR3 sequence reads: CASRQTGFGAYEQYF. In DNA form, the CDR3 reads TGTGCCAGCAGACAAACAGGGTTCGGTGCCTACGAGCAGTACTTC.

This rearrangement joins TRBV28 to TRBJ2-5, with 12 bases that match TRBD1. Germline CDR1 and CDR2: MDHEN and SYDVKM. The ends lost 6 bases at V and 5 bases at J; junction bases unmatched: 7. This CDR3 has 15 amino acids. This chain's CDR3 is CASRSGTGGEETQYF. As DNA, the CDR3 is TGTGCCAGCAGGTCCGGGACAGGGGGCGAGGAGACCCAGTACTTC.

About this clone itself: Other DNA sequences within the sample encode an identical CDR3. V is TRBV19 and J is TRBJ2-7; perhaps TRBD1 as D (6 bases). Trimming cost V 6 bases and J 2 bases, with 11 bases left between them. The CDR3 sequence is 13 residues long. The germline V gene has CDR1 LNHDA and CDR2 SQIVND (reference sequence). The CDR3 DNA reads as TGTGCCAGTAGACGGGACACCGCCTACGAGCAGTACTTC. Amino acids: CASRRDTAYEQYF.